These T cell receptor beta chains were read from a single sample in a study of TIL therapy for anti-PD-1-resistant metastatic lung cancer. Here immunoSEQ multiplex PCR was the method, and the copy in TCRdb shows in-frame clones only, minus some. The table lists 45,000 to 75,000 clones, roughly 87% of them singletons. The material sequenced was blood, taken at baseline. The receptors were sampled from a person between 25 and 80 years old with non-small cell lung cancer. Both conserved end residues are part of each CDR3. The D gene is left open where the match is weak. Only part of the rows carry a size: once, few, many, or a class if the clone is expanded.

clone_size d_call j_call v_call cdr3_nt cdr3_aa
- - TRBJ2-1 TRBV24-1 TGTGCCACCAGTGACTATGGACTGAGTGAGCAGTTCTTC CATSDYGLSEQFF
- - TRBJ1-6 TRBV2 TGTGCCAGCGGGGGGTTCGCTAGCTCCTATAATTCACCCCTCCACTTT CASGGFASSYNSPLHF
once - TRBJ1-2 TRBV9 TGTGCCAGCAGCCCAGCGGTCACGGTCTATGGCTACACCTTC CASSPAVTVYGYTF
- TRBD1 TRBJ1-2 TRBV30 TGTGCCTGGATGGGACAGGGGGCGAAGGACTATGGCTACACCTTC CAWMGQGAKDYGYTF
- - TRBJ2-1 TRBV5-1 TGCGCCAGCAGCTTCGGAGGGAGTCTTAATGAGCAGTTCTTC CASSFGGSLNEQFF
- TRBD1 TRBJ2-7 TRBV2 TGTGCCAGCACTCTGACAGGGGGCTCCTACGAGCAGTACTTC CASTLTGGSYEQYF
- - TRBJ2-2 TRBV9 TGTGCCAGCAGCGCCCCTGAGGGGGTAAACACCGGGGAGCTGTTTTTT CASSAPEGVNTGELFF
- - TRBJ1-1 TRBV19 TGTGCCAGTAGTAACCTCAAGGCTAGAGCTTTCTTT CASSNLKARAFF
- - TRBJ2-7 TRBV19 TGTGCCAGTAGTTCCCGAGGAGGGGGCACGGACGAGCAGTACTTC CASSSRGGGTDEQYF
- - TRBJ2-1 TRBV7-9 TGTGCCAGCAGCTTGAGCGTTCCCTCCGCCTACAATGAGCAGTTCTTC CASSLSVPSAYNEQFF
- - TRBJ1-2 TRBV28 TGTGCCAGCAGCCGAACTGACAGCTATGGCTACACCTTC CASSRTDSYGYTF
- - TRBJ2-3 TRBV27 TGTGCCACCTCTCTAGCGCACACAGATACGCAGTATTTT CATSLAHTDTQYF
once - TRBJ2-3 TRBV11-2 TGTGCCAGCACCTGGCTCACAGATACGCAGTATTTT CASTWLTDTQYF
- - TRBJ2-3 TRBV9 TGTGCCAGCAGCGTAGGTGACGGGGATACGCAGTATTTT CASSVGDGDTQYF
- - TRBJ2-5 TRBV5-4 TGTGCCAGCAGCTTGAAGGATGGGGAGACCCAGTACTTC CASSLKDGETQYF
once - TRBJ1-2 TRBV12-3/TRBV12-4 TGTGCCAGCAGTCTCCTGGGATATGGCTACACCTTC CASSLLGYGYTF
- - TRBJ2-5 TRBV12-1 TGTGCCAGCTTTTTATCGGAAGGGACCCAGTACTTC CASFLSEGTQYF
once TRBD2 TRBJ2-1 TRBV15 TGTGCCACCCGGGCCCCCTCGGGTACTAGCGGGGGGAGCTCCTACAATGAGCAGTTCTTC CATRAPSGTSGGSSYNEQFF
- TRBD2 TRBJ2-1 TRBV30 TGTGCCTGGGGGCCGAGGACTAGCGGGAGGAGCTCCTACAATGAGCAGTTCTTC CAWGPRTSGRSSYNEQFF
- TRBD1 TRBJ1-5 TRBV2 TGTGCCAGCAGCGGACAGGGGGCAAGTCAGCCCCAGCATTTT CASSGQGASQPQHF
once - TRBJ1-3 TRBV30 TGTGCCTGGAGTGTATCGGCAGCCTCTGGAAACACCATATATTTT CAWSVSAASGNTIYF
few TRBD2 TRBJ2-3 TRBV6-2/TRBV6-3 TGTGCCAGCAGACCTAGCGGGGGCACAGATACGCAGTATTTT CASRPSGGTDTQYF
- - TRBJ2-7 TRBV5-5 TGTGCCAGCAGCTTGAATTTTGCGCGATCCTACGAGCAGTACTTC CASSLNFARSYEQYF
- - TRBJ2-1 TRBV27 TGTGCCAGCAGTGCACGGGACGGGGGTTACAATGAGCAGTTCTTC CASSARDGGYNEQFF
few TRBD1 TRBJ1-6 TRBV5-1 TGCGCCAGCAGCTGGGGACAGGGAATGAATTCACCCCTCCACTTT CASSWGQGMNSPLHF
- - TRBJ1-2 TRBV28 TGTGCCATTCCGAACCAGGGTAACCATGGCTACACCTTC CAIPNQGNHGYTF
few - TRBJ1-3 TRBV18 TGTGCCAGCTCACCACCTCCCCCCAGGCCTTGGAGCGACACCATATATTTT CASSPPPPRPWSDTIYF
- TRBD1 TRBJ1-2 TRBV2 TGTGCCAGCAGTGTATGGGGCGGACAGGGGGCCAGTGGCTACACCTTC CASSVWGGQGASGYTF
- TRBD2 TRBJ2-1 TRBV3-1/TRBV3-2 TGTGCCAGCAGCCAAGGGGATTGGGGGGGGCAGTTCTTC CASSQGDWGGQFF
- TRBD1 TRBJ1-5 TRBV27 TGTGCCAGCAGTTCGGACAGGTATAGCAATCAGCCCCAGCATTTT CASSSDRYSNQPQHF
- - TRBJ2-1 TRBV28 TGTGCCAGCAGTTTCTGGCTGACGAGCTCCTACAATGAGCAGTTCTTC CASSFWLTSSYNEQFF